The 18 T cell receptor beta chains presented below share a single source sample, sequenced in a study of blood T cell repertoires in COVID-19. The assay was immunoSEQ multiplex PCR, and TCRdb's table has in-frame clones only and misses some. This table has 380,000 or so clones, approximately 87% appearing once. The sample consisted of PBMCs or T cells enriched from blood (not recorded which). The source of these receptors is a man under 40 who had recovered from COVID-19.

This chain joins TRBV6-5 and TRBJ1-1; a weak D match, TRBD1 (5 bases). This CDR3 contains 15 residues. Trimming took 6 bases from V and 0 from J, leaving 14 bases between them. Germline V CDR1 and CDR2: MNHEY, SVGAGI. The CDR3 DNA is TGTGCCAGCAGACTCGCAGGGTCTCTGAACACTGAAGCTTTCTTT. It yields the protein CASRLAGSLNTEAFF.

The rearrangement links TRBV6-5 to TRBJ1-5, with a possible D match to TRBD1 (5 bases). CDR3 size: 14 residues. Germline CDR1 and CDR2: MNHEY and SVGAGI. Deletions cut 7 bases from V and 0 bases from J, with 10 bases between. For the CDR3, the DNA is TGTGCCAGCACAGGGATGTATAGCAATCAGCCCCAGCATTTT. Translating gives CASTGMYSNQPQHF.

The chain recombines TRBV6-5 with TRBJ1-3; D not resolved. The V and J ends lost 6 bases and 0 bases respectively, with 12 bases between them. This CDR3 is built from 15 residues. The V gene's germline CDR1 is MNHEY and CDR2 SVGAGI. The CDR3 loop reads CASSTLTSSGNTIYF. The CDR3 region has the DNA TGTGCCAGCAGCACCCTGACAAGCTCTGGAAACACCATATATTTT.

This chain links TRBV6-5 with TRBJ1-1, with 8 bases that match TRBD1. The trim removed 7 bases at V and 0 bases at J, leaving 7 bases unmatched. Germline lookup yields CDR1 MNHEY and CDR2 SVGAGI. The CDR3 spans 15 residues. CDR3 nucleotide sequence: TGTGCCAGCATTCTACAGGGGGGGATGAACACTGAAGCTTTCTTT. Encoded protein: CASILQGGMNTEAFF.

This clone showed up just a few times. The chain employs TRBV2 and TRBJ2-1, with D perhaps matching TRBD2 (6 bases). The CDR3 covers 14 residues. V was cut by 6 bases and J by 5 bases, with 14 bases left in between. CDR1 SNHLY and CDR2 FYNNEI come from the germline V gene. CDR3 sequence (DNA): TGTGCCAGCAGGTTAGGAGGGGCACACAATGAGCAGTTCTTC. Translated: CASRLGGAHNEQFF.

This clone was found once. This sequence joins TRBV7-9 and TRBJ2-5, with 15 bases identical to TRBD2. Per the germline V gene, CDR1 is SEHNR and CDR2 is FQNEAQ (reference sequence). Unmatched junction bases numbered 9, after V lost 5 bases and J lost 5 bases. The CDR3 totals 17 residues. Here the CDR3 DNA reads TGTGCCAGCAGCGTACCGGGACTAGCGGGGGGTGACGAGACCCAGTACTTC. Translated, it gives CASSVPGLAGGDETQYF.

The chain carries TRBV7-2 and TRBJ2-3, with 12 positions matching TRBD2. Looked up from germline, CDR1 is SGHTA and CDR2 is FQGNSA. Unmatched junction bases numbered 12, after V lost 2 bases and J lost 6 bases. This CDR3 is built from 18 residues. As DNA, the CDR3 is TGTGCCAGCAGCTTAATCCCCCGGGCTAGCGGGGGGGATGATACGCAGTATTTT. As protein: CASSLIPRASGGDDTQYF.

The chain combines TRBV3-1 (or the pseudogene TRBV3-2) with TRBJ1-6; 9 bases line up with TRBD1. With V trimmed by 4 bases and J by 9 bases, 10 bases remained unmatched. The germline V gene has CDR1 LGHDT and CDR2 YNNKEL (reference sequence). This CDR3 region has 16 residues. This CDR3 is CASSLRTGVPFSPLHF. Written as DNA, the CDR3 is TGTGCCAGCAGCCTCCGGACAGGGGTACCCTTTTCACCCCTCCACTTT.

The V call is TRBV19, the J call TRBJ2-3, with D perhaps TRBD1 (5 bases). Trimming left V 7 bases short and J 2 bases short, with 13 bases between. Germline lookup yields CDR1 LNHDA and CDR2 SQIVND (reference sequence). The CDR3 is 14 amino acids. The CDR3 DNA is TGTGCCAGTAAAGGGGTTCCGATCACAGATACGCAGTATTTT. It translates to CASKGVPITDTQYF.

The rearrangement links TRBV7-9 to TRBJ2-5, with 8 bases that match TRBD1. The junction had 11 bases not matched to a gene; V was cut back by 4 bases and J by 7 bases. Germline CDR1 reads SEHNR; CDR2 reads FQNEAQ (reference sequence). The CDR3 extends over 15 amino acids. The CDR3: CASSSPGQDPTTQYF. The CDR3 coding sequence is TGTGCCAGCAGCTCGCCGGGACAGGACCCCACGACCCAGTACTTC.

V and J are TRBV9 and TRBJ2-1; 12 bases fit TRBD2. CDR3 size: 18 residues. Germline V gives CDR1 SGDLS, CDR2 YYNGEE. The V and J ends lost 0 bases and 7 bases, in that order; junction bases with no gene match: 11. CDR3 in amino acids: CASSVETSGGHIGNEQFF. CDR3 DNA: TGTGCCAGCAGCGTAGAGACTAGCGGGGGCCACATCGGGAATGAGCAGTTCTTC.

The rearrangement links TRBV4-1 to TRBJ1-1, with TRBD1 matching 7 bases. CDR3 length: 21 amino acids. The ends lost 4 bases at V and 1 base at J; junction bases unmatched: 24. Germline V lookup: CDR1 MGHRA, CDR2 YSYEKL. CDR3 DNA sequence: TGCGCCAGCAGCCCCCGTCCAAGGGATGAGACAGGGTGGGGCCGGAACACTGAAGCTTTCTTT. It specifies CASSPRPRDETGWGRNTEAFF.

The rearrangement links TRBV2 to TRBJ2-4, with D hard to call. Trimming removed 0 bases at V and 0 bases at J, with 12 bases between. This CDR3 comprises 17 residues. Germline V CDR1 and CDR2: SNHLY, FYNNEI. The CDR3 loop is CASSEAPSGLAKNIQYF. In DNA, the CDR3 is TGTGCCAGCAGTGAAGCGCCATCAGGCCTAGCCAAAAACATTCAGTACTTC.

This clone was seen more than once but under ten times. The chain couples TRBV19 to TRBJ1-5; 12 bases are a match to TRBD1. After removal of 6 bases from V and 9 bases from J, the junction contained 6 bases not matched to a gene. The CDR3 is 14 amino acids. Germline CDR1 and CDR2: LNHDA and SQIVND (reference sequence). The CDR3: CASSRDRGLGPQHF. In nucleotides, the CDR3 is TGTGCCAGTAGCCGGGACAGGGGGCTAGGGCCCCAGCATTTT.

Worth noting for this clone: Distinct nucleotide sequences in the sample also encode this CDR3. The V gene is TRBV18, the J gene TRBJ1-1, with 9 nucleotides matching TRBD1. This CDR3 region has 13 residues. Germline V gene lookup returns CDR1 KGHSH and CDR2 LQKENI. The V segment lost 6 bases and the J segment 4 bases; nucleotides outside the gene matches: 3. The CDR3 DNA sequence: TGTGCCAGCTCTTCGGGACAGGGCACTGAAGCTTTCTTT. It yields the protein CASSSGQGTEAFF.

The rearrangement joins TRBV6-5 to TRBJ1-2; possible D gene TRBD1, 5 bases. The V end was cut by 9 bases, the J end by 8 bases, with 16 bases between. Germline V gene lookup returns CDR1 MNHEY and CDR2 SVGAGI. This CDR3 has 12 amino acids. CDR3 protein: CASAIGASGYTF. The CDR3 nucleotides are TGTGCCAGTGCGATAGGGGCGAGCGGCTACACCTTC.

The chain is built from TRBV4-2 and TRBJ1-1; D uncertain. Germline assignment: CDR1 LGHNA and CDR2 YNFKEQ. The CDR3 runs 14 residues. Trimming left V 4 bases short and J 1 base short, with 10 bases between. CDR3 sequence (DNA): TGTGCCAGCAGCCCCCCGGTTGCGAACACTGAAGCTTTCTTT. Its translation is CASSPPVANTEAFF.

V is TRBV29-1 and J is TRBJ2-2; 10 bases agree with TRBD1. CDR1 and CDR2 (germline): SQVTM, ANQGSEA. The V gene end was trimmed by 7 bases and the J gene end by 4 bases; junction bases not matched to a gene: 6. CDR3 length equals 14 residues. In nucleotides, the CDR3 is TGCAGCGCCCTGGGGACAGGGGTCACCGGGGAGCTGTTTTTT. Its protein is CSALGTGVTGELFF.